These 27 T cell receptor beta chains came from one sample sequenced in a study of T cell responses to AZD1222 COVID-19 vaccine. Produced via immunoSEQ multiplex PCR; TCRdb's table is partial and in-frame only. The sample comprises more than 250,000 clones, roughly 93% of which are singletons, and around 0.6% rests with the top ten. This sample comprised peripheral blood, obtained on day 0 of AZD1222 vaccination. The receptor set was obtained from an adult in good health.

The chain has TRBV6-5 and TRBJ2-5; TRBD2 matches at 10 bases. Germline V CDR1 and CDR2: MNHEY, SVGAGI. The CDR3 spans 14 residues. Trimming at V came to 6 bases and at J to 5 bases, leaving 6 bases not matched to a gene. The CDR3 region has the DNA TGTGCCAGCAGACGAGCGGGGGGGCGTGAGACCCAGTACTTC. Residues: CASRRAGGRETQYF.

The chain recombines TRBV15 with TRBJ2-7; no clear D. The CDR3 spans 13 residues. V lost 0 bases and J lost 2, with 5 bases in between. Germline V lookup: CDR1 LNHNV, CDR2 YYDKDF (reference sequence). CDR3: CATSRDLPYEQYF. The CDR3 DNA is TGTGCCACCAGCAGAGATCTTCCCTACGAGCAGTACTTC.

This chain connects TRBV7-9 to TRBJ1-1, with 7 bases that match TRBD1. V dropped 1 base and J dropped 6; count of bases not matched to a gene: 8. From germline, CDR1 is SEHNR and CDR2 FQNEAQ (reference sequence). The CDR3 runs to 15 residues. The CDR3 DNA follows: TGTGCCAGCAGCTTAGGGGCCGACAGGGCCGCTGAAGCTTTCTTT. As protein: CASSLGADRAAEAFF.

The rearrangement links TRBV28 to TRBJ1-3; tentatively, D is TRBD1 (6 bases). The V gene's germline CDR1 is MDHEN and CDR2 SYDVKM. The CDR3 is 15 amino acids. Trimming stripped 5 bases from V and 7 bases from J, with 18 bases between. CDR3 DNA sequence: TGTGCCAGCAGTCCCAGGGGCAGGCCGCGGAACACCATATATTTT. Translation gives CASSPRGRPRNTIYF.

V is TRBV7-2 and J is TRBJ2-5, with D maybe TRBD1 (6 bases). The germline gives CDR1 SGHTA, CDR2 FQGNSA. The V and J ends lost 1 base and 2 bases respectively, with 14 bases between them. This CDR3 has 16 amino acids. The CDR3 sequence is CASSLEGGRGQETQYF. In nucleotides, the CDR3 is TGTGCCAGCAGCTTAGAGGGTGGAAGGGGGCAAGAGACCCAGTACTTC.

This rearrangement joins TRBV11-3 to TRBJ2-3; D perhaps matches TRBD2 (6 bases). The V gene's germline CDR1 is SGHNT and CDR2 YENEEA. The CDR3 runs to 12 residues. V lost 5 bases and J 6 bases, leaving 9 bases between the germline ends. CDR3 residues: CASSLGSDTQYF. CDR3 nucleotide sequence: TGTGCCAGCAGCCTCGGGAGTGATACGCAGTATTTT.

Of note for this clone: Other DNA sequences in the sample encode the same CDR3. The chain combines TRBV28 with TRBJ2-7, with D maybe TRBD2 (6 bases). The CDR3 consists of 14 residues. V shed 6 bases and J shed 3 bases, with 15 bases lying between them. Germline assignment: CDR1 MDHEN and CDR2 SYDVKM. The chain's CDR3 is CASSRGSRSYEQYF. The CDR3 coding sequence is TGTGCCAGCAGCCGGGGGTCCAGAAGCTACGAGCAGTACTTC.

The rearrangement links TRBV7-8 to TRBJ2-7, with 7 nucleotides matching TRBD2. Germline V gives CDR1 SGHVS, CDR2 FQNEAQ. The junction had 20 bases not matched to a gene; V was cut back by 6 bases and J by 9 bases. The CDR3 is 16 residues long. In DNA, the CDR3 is TGTGCCAGCAGTCCATCCCGGGGAGGGAGATCCCTGGGGCAGTACTTC. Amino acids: CASSPSRGGRSLGQYF.

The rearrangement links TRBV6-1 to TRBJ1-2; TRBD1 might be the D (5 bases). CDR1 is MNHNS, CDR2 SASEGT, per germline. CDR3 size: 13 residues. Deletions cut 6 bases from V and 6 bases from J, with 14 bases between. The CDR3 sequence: CASSLDRGDGYTF. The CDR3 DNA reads TGTGCCAGCAGCCTCGACAGAGGCGATGGCTACACCTTC.

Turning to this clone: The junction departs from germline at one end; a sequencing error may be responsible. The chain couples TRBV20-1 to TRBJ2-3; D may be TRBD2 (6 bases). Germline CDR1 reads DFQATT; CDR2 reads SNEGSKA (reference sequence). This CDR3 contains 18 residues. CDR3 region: CSASLLPGVGPRTDTHYF. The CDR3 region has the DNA TGCAGTGCTAGTTTACTACCGGGAGTAGGGCCTCGCACAGATACGCATTATTTT.

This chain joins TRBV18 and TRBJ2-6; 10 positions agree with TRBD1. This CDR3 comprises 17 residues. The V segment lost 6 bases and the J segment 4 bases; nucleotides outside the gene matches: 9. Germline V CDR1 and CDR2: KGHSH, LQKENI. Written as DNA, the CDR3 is TGTGCCAGCTCCCCCGGGACAGGGGTCGTGGGGGCCAACGTCCTGACTTTC. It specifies CASSPGTGVVGANVLTF.

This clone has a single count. CDR3 sequence (DNA): TGTGCCTGGAGGGGACAGGGAAGAGGCTACACCTTC. As protein: CAWRGQGRGYTF. This rearrangement joins TRBV30 to TRBJ1-2; TRBD1 matches 9 bases. Trimming took 3 bases from V and 8 from J; bases not matched to a gene: 4. Germline loops: CDR1 GTSNPN, CDR2 SVGIG (reference sequence). The CDR3 covers 12 residues.

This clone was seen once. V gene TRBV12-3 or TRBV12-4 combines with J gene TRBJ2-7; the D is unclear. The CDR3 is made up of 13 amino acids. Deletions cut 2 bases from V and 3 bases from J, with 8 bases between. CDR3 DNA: TGTGCCAGCAGTTTAACAGCCGACTACGAGCAGTACTTC. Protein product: CASSLTADYEQYF.

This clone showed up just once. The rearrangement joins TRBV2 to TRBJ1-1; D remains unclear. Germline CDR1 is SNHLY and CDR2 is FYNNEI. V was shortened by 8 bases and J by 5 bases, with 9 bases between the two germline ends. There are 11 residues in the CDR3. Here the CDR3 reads CASSDWTEAFF. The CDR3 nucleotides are TGTGCCAGCTCCGATTGGACTGAAGCTTTCTTT.

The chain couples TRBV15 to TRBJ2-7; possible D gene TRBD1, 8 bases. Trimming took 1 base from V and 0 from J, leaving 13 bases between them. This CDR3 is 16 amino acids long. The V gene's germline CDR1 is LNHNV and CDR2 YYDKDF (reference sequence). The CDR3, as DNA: TGTGCCACCAGCAGAGGGGGGGGACAGGCCTCCTACGAGCAGTACTTC. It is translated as CATSRGGGQASYEQYF.

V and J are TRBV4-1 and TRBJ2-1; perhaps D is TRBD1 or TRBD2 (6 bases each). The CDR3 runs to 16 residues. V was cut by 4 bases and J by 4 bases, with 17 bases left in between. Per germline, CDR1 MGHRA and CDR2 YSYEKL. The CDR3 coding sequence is TGCGCCAGCAGCCTCCTCCGACTAGGGGGATACAATGAGCAGTTCTTC. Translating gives CASSLLRLGGYNEQFF.

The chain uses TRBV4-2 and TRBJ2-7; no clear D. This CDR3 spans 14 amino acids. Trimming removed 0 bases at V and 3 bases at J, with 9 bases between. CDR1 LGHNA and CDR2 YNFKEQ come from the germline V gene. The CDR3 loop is CASSQDWSNYEQYF. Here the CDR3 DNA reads TGTGCCAGCAGCCAAGATTGGAGCAACTACGAGCAGTACTTC.

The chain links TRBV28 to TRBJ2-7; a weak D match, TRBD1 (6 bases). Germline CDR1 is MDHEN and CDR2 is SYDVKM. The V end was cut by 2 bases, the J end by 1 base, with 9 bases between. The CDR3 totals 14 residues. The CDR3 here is CASSLGGWSYEQYF. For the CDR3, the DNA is TGTGCCAGCAGTTTAGGGGGCTGGTCCTACGAGCAGTACTTC.

The CDR3 loop reads CASSDGFEAFF. CDR3 coding DNA: TGCGCCAGCAGTGATGGATTTGAAGCTTTCTTT. The rearrangement links TRBV10-1 to TRBJ1-1; no clear D. V was trimmed by 3 bases and J by 7 bases, leaving 6 bases between them. In germline, CDR1 is WNHNN, CDR2 SYGVQD (reference sequence). The CDR3 length is 11 residues.

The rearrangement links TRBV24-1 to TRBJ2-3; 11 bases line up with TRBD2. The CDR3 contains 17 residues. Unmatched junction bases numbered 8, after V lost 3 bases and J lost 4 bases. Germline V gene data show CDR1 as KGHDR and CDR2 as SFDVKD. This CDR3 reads CATSDTLAGAVPDTQYF. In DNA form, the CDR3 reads TGTGCCACCAGTGATACACTAGCGGGAGCCGTTCCAGATACGCAGTATTTT.

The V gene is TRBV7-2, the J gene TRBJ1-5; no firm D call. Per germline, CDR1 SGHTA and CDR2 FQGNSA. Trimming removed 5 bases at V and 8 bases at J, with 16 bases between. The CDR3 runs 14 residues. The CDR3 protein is CASSPSVLGEPQHF. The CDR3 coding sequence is TGTGCCAGCAGCCCTTCGGTGCTCGGGGAGCCCCAGCATTTT.

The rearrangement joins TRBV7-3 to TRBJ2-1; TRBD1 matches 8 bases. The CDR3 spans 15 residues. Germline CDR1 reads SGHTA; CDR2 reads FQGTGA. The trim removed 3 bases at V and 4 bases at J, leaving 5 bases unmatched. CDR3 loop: CASSFQGARYNEQFF. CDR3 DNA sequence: TGTGCCAGCAGCTTCCAGGGGGCGCGGTACAATGAGCAGTTCTTC.

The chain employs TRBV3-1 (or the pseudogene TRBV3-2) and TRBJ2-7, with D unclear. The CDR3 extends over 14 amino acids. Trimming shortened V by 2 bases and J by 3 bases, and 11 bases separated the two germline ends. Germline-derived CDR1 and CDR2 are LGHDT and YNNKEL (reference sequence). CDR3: CASSQRAGYYEQYF. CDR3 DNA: TGTGCCAGCAGCCAAAGGGCCGGATACTACGAGCAGTACTTC.

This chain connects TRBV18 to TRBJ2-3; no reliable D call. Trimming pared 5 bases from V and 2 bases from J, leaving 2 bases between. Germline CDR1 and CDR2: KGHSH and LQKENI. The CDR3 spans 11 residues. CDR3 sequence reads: CASSFTDTQYF. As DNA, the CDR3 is TGTGCCAGCTCATTCACAGATACGCAGTATTTT. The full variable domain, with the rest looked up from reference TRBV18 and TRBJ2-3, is NAGVMQNPRHLVRRRGQEARLRCSPMKGHSHVYWYRQLPEEGLKFMVYLQKENIIDESGMPKERFSAEFPKEGPSILRIQQVVRGDSAAYFCASSFTDTQYFGPGTRLTVL.

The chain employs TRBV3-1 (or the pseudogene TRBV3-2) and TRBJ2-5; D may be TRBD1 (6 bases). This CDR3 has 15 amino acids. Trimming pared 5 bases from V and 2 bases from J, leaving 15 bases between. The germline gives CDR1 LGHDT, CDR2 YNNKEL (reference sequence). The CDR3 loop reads CASSDKGGLQETQYF. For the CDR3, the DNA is TGTGCCAGCAGCGATAAAGGGGGATTACAAGAGACCCAGTACTTC.

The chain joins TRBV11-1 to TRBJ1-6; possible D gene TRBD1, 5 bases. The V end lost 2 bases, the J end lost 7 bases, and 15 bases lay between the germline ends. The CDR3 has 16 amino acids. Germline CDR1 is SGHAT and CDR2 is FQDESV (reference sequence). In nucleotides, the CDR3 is TGTGCCAGCAGCTTACGACCGGGACTTACCAATTCACCCCTCCACTTT. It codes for CASSLRPGLTNSPLHF.

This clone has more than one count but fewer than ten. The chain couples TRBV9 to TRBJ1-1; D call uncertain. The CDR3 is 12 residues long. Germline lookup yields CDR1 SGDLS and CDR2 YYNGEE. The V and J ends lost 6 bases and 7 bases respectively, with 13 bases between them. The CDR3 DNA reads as TGTGCCAGCACCCGCGGCTACGGTGAAGCTTTCTTT. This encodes CASTRGYGEAFF.